These T cell receptor beta chains were read from a single sample in a study of T-cell memory formation after mild COVID-19. TCRdb reprocessed the 5' RACE reads with MiXCR, giving one entry per CDR3 protein. The repertoire includes 530,000 or so distinct CDR3 sequences, around 16% of them detected once, and just over 8% sits in the top ten. Sequenced: PBMCs or a T cell subset sorted from them (not recorded which). The receptor source for this set is an adult woman who had mild COVID-19 (a few samples of this study predate the infection). Cell type and time point are not known. CDR3s include the opening cysteine and the closing phenylalanine or tryptophan. D genes are given only for firm matches. Some rows have no size entry. The others give once, few or many, or a class for an expanded clone.

j_call: TRBJ2-5; d_call: NA; clone_size: few; v_call: TRBV6-5; cdr3_nt: TGTGCCAGCACCCTACGGGTCGGATGGGAGACCCAGTACTTC; cdr3_aa: CASTLRVGWETQYF
j_call: TRBJ2-5; d_call: NA; clone_size: NA; v_call: TRBV5-1; cdr3_nt: TGCGCCAGCAGCTCGGCTTCAGAGACCCAGTACTTC; cdr3_aa: CASSSASETQYF
j_call: TRBJ2-7; d_call: NA; clone_size: many; v_call: TRBV7-9; cdr3_nt: TGTGCCAGCAGCTTAGGATCCTCCGAGCAGTACTTC; cdr3_aa: CASSLGSSEQYF
j_call: TRBJ2-7; d_call: TRBD2; clone_size: NA; v_call: TRBV18; cdr3_nt: TGTGCCACCAGAACTAGCGGAACCTACGAGCAGTACTTC; cdr3_aa: CATRTSGTYEQYF
j_call: TRBJ1-6; d_call: NA; clone_size: NA; v_call: TRBV6-5; cdr3_nt: TGTGCCAGCAGTTACAATAGAAACAGACTCGATTCACCCCTCCACTTT; cdr3_aa: CASSYNRNRLDSPLHF
j_call: TRBJ2-1; d_call: NA; clone_size: few; v_call: TRBV29-1; cdr3_nt: TGCAGCGCCCTCACACCGGGGAGGGGGGCTAACAATGAGCAGTTCTTC; cdr3_aa: CSALTPGRGANNEQFF
j_call: TRBJ2-6; d_call: NA; clone_size: few; v_call: TRBV6-5; cdr3_nt: TGTGCCAGCAGTTACGACTTGAACTCTGGGGCCAACGTCCTGACTTTC; cdr3_aa: CASSYDLNSGANVLTF
j_call: TRBJ2-6; d_call: NA; clone_size: NA; v_call: TRBV6-4; cdr3_nt: TGTGCCAGCAAGAGGGCAGGGAGGTCTGGGGCCAACGTCCTGACTTTC; cdr3_aa: CASKRAGRSGANVLTF
j_call: TRBJ2-1; d_call: NA; clone_size: NA; v_call: TRBV7-8; cdr3_nt: TGTGCCAGCAGCCACGAGGCCCTAGAGCAGTTCTTC; cdr3_aa: CASSHEALEQFF
j_call: TRBJ2-3; d_call: TRBD2; clone_size: few; v_call: TRBV18; cdr3_nt: TGTGCCAGCTCACCAACGCGGGAGGGCCCGAGAACGCAGTATTTT; cdr3_aa: CASSPTREGPRTQYF
j_call: TRBJ2-2; d_call: TRBD1; clone_size: NA; v_call: TRBV2; cdr3_nt: TGTGCCAGCAAAGTACCGGGACAGGGGAACACCGGGGAGCTGTTTTTT; cdr3_aa: CASKVPGQGNTGELFF
j_call: TRBJ1-1; d_call: TRBD1; clone_size: NA; v_call: TRBV5-1; cdr3_nt: TGCGCCAGCAGCCTCAACAGGGGGCAGATGAACACTGAAGCTTTCTTT; cdr3_aa: CASSLNRGQMNTEAFF
j_call: TRBJ2-7; d_call: NA; clone_size: once; v_call: TRBV6-1; cdr3_nt: TGTGCCAGCAGTGAAAGAATCGAGCAGTACTTC; cdr3_aa: CASSERIEQYF